These 5 T cell receptor beta chains came from one sample sequenced in a study of OX40 agonist ivuxolimab in advanced cancers. Here immunoSEQ multiplex PCR was the method, and the copy in TCRdb shows in-frame clones only, minus some. The table lists about 15,000 clones, around four fifths of them singletons. Sample: CD4+ or CD8+ T cells sorted from blood, taken in a trial of the OX40 agonist ivuxolimab. The receptors shown here come from an adult with an advanced solid tumor such as melanoma, head and neck, liver or kidney cancer.

The V and J genes are TRBV7-9 and TRBJ1-2; D may be TRBD1 (5 bases). V lost 1 base to trimming and J lost 7 bases, with 13 bases between them. The CDR3 spans 14 residues. Germline CDR1 is SEHNR and CDR2 is FQNEAQ (reference sequence). The CDR3 bases are TGTGCCAGCAGCTTAGAGGGGTCAAAGCGTGGCTACACCTTC. Translated: CASSLEGSKRGYTF. The full variable domain, its missing parts supplied by reference TRBV7-9 and TRBJ1-2, is DTGVSQNPRHKITKRGQNVTFRCDPISEHNRLYWYRQTLGQGPEFLTYFQNEAQLEKSRLLSDRFSAERPKGSFSTLEIQRTEQGDSAMYLCASSLEGSKRGYTFGSGTRLTVV.

The rearrangement links TRBV7-9 to TRBJ2-7; a weak D match, TRBD1 (6 bases). Trimming left V 5 bases short and J 2 bases short, with 13 bases between. The CDR3 consists of 14 residues. Germline loops: CDR1 SEHNR, CDR2 FQNEAQ (reference sequence). The CDR3 loop is CASSPGDRAYEQYF. The CDR3, as DNA: TGTGCCAGCAGCCCAGGGGACCGAGCCTACGAGCAGTACTTC.

The chain carries TRBV4-1 and TRBJ1-2; TRBD1 matches 7 bases. Germline V lookup: CDR1 MGHRA, CDR2 YSYEKL. The ends lost 0 bases at V and 2 bases at J; junction bases unmatched: 0. The length of the CDR3 is 14 residues. In nucleotides, the CDR3 is TGCGCCAGCAGCCAAGAACAGGGGAACTATGGCTACACCTTC. Amino acid sequence: CASSQEQGNYGYTF.

This clone was seen more than once but under ten times. This rearrangement joins TRBV5-4 to TRBJ1-2; unclear D gene. V lost 4 bases and J lost 0, with 10 bases in between. The germline CDR1 and CDR2 sequences are SGHNT and YYREEE (reference sequence). The CDR3 has 14 amino acids. This CDR3 reads CASSPPSTNYGYTF. The CDR3 DNA reads as TGTGCCAGCAGCCCCCCTAGTACTAACTATGGCTACACCTTC.

This clone was counted a single time. This sequence joins TRBV9 and TRBJ2-1, with TRBD1 matching over 7 bases. Germline CDR1 SGDLS, CDR2 YYNGEE. V shed 0 bases and J 7 bases; nucleotides not matched to a gene: 7. CDR3 length: 15 residues. The CDR3 coding sequence is TGTGCCAGCAGCGTAGAGGTAGTACAGGGGAATGAGCAGTTCTTC. As protein: CASSVEVVQGNEQFF.